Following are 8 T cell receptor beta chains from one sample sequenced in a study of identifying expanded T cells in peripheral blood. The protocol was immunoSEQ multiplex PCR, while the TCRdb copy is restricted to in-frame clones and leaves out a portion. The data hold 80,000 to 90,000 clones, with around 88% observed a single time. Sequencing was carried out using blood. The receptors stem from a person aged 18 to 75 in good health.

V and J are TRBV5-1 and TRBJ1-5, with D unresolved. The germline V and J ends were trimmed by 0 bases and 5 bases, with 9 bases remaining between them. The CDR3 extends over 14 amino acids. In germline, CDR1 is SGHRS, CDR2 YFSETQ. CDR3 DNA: TGCGCCAGCAGCTTGGCCGGTCGAGATCAGCCCCAGCATTTT. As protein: CASSLAGRDQPQHF. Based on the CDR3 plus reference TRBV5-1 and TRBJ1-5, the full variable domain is KAGVTQTPRYLIKTRGQQVTLSCSPISGHRSVSWYQQTPGQGLQFLFEYFSETQRNKGNFPGRFSGRQFSNSRSEMNVSTLELGDSALYLCASSLAGRDQPQHFGDGTRLSIL.

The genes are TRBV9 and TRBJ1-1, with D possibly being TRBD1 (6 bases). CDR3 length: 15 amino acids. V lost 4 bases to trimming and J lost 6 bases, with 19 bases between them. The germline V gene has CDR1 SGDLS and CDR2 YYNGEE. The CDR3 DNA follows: TGTGCCAGCAGCCCCCGGGCGGGGGCTCGCTCTGAAGCTTTCTTT. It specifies CASSPRAGARSEAFF.

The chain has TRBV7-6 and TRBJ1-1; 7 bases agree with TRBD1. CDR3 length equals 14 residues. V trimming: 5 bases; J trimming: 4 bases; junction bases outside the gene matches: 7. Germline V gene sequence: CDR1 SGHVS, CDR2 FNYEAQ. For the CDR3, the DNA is TGTGCCAGCAGCACTAGACAGGGCGCCACTGAAGCTTTCTTT. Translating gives CASSTRQGATEAFF.

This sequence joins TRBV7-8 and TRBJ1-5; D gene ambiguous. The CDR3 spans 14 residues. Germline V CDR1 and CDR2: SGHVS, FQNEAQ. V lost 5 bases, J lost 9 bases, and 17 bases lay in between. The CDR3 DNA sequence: TGTGCCAGCAGCCCCCGCGAGGGTTCAGGGCCCCAGCATTTT. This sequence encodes CASSPREGSGPQHF.

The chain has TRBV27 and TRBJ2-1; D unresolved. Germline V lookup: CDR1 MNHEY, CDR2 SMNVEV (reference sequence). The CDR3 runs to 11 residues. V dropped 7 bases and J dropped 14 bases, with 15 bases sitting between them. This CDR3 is CASNTRTEKFF. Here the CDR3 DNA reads TGTGCCAGCAACACCCGGACGGAGAAGTTCTTC.

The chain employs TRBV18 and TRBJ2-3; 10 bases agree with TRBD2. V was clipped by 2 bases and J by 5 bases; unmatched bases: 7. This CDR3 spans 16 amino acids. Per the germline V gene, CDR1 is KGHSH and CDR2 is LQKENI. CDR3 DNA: TGTGCCAGCTCACCAGGACAGCGGGGGGGTGTAGATACGCAGTATTTT. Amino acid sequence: CASSPGQRGGVDTQYF.

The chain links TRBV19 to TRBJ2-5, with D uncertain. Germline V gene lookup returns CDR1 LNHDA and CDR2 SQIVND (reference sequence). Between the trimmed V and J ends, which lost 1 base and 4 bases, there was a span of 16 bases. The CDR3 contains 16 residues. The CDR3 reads CASSIVARDKLETQYF. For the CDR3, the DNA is TGTGCCAGTAGTATAGTTGCGCGTGACAAATTAGAGACCCAGTACTTC.

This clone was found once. CDR3 in amino acids: CASSLEGPRTDTQYF. CDR3 DNA sequence: TGCGCCAGCAGCTTGGAGGGGCCGCGCACAGATACGCAGTATTTT. V usage is TRBV5-1 and J usage is TRBJ2-3, with a weak D call TRBD1 (5 bases). V was trimmed by 0 bases and J by 1 base, leaving 9 bases between them. Germline-derived CDR1 and CDR2 are SGHRS and YFSETQ. This CDR3 is built from 15 residues.